This T cell receptor (beta chain) was sequenced for a study of T cell responses to AZD1222 COVID-19 vaccine. Study-level points and caveats: After two AZD1222 doses, spike-specific TCR breadth and depth rose versus day 0. Sampling captured repertoires only after the peak T cell response.

This CDR3 spans 11 amino acids. The V and J ends lost 5 bases and 8 bases respectively, with 9 bases between them. Germline values: CDR1 MNHEY, CDR2 SVGEGT. On this clone: Its target is not known.

Sequencing used immunoSEQ multiplex PCR; TCRdb keeps in-frame clones, though not all of them. The sample lists approximately 140,000 clones, roughly 93% seen once, with 9% to 9.5% in the top ten. This TCR was sampled from an adult who received the AZD1222 COVID-19 vaccine. The input for sequencing was peripheral blood, taken 28 days after the second AZD1222 dose. The J gene is TRBJ1-2, the V gene TRBV6-2 or TRBV6-3; D is undetermined. This CDR3 is CASSRSGGYTF. The CDR3 bases are TGTGCCAGCAGTCGTTCGGGAGGCTACACCTTC.